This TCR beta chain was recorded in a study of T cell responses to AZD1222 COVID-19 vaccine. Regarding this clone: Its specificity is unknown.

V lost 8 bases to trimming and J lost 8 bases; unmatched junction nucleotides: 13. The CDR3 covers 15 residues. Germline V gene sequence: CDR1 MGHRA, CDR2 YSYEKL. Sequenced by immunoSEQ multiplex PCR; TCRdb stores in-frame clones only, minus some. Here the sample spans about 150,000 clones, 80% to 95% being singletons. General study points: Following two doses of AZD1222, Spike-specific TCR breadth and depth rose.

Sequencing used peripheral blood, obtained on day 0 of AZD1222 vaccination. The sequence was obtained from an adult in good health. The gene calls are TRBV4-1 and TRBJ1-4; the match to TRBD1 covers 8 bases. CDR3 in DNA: TGCGCCAGCCGGACTCAGGACAGGGTTCGGGAAAAACTGTTTTTT. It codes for CASRTQDRVREKLFF.